Below are 2 T cell receptor beta chains sequenced from a single sample in a study of chemoradiotherapy in HPV16-positive cancers (dated by TCRdb to between 2021 and 2023). Libraries were prepared through the immunoSEQ multiplex PCR assay. TCRdb obtained this table from immuneACCESS and retained in-frame rearrangements with V and J assigned. These tables miss some clones; where compared with another copy, unresolved V genes account for less than half of the shortfall, and the remainder is unexplained. The sample records 30,000 to 45,000 clones, roughly 78% of which are singletons. The ten largest make up 3.8% of the sample. The material sequenced was blood, taken from a patient who underwent chemoradiotherapy. Receptors originate from a human donor with HPV-associated anogenital cancer.

The chain recombines TRBV7-3 with TRBJ1-1; TRBD1 matches at 11 bases. Germline assignment: CDR1 SGHTA and CDR2 FQGTGA. The J segment lost 0 bases and the V segment lost 4 bases, leaving 10 bases of the junction unmatched. This CDR3 is 18 amino acids long. The CDR3 region is CASSSTGTGGLMNTEAFF. Here the CDR3 DNA reads TGTGCCAGCAGCTCTACCGGGACAGGGGGACTCATGAACACTGAAGCTTTCTTT.

This chain joins TRBV19 and TRBJ2-5; D might be TRBD1 or TRBD2, each matching 5 bases. V gave up 6 bases and J gave up 7 bases, with 9 bases separating them. Per germline, CDR1 LNHDA and CDR2 SQIVND (reference sequence). The CDR3 extends over 11 amino acids. CDR3 loop: CASRFGGTQYF. As DNA, the CDR3 is TGTGCCAGTAGGTTTGGGGGGACCCAGTACTTC. Looking up the rest from reference TRBV19 and TRBJ2-5 gives the full variable domain: DGGITQSPKYLFRKEGQNVTLSCEQNLNHDAMYWYRQDPGQGLRLIYYSQIVNDFQKGDIAEGYSVSREKKESFPLTVTSAQKNPTAFYLCASRFGGTQYFGPGTRLLVL.